This T cell receptor (beta chain) originates from a study (dated by TCRdb to the mid-2010s). Library creation used RT-PCR. Sequencing took place on an Illumina MiSeq. In-frame beta chains were kept once TCRdb had trimmed the public reads at Q25 with fastp and called clones with MiXCR. Each entry is one CDR3 protein sequence, shown with its most common DNA and genes. This sample has about 680,000 distinct CDR3 sequences in its table, and 12% to 15% of those were observed once. 3.6% of the sample lies in the top ten. There are many counts of this clonotype. The clone's antigen remains unknown. Per-nucleotide qualities are absent, and no much larger clonotype sits a single base away. Unmatched junction bases come to 8, with V trimmed by 5 bases and J by 8 bases. The CDR3 starts with the cysteine, ends with the phenylalanine, and has 14 residues. Of all the DNA, just the CDR3 is kept, 42 bases in frame from base 1. Reading the germline V gene gives CDR1 MNHEY and CDR2 SVGAGI.

The chain was built from TRBV6-5 and TRBJ1-3; 8 junctional bases match TRBD1. The TCR was taken from a female donor in good health, serving as a healthy control. Input material: memory CD4+ T cells from blood. The CDR3 corresponds to CASSPDRGGYTIYF. The sequenced DNA: TGTGCCAGCAGTCCCGACAGGGGAGGATACACCATATATTTT.